This T cell receptor beta chain was retrieved from a study of siplizumab effects on memory and regulatory T cells. In regard to this clone: Its antigen is unidentified.

V lost 6 bases and J lost 4, with 13 bases in between. Germline V gives CDR1 LNHDA, CDR2 SQIVND (reference sequence). The length of the CDR3 is 13 residues. Cells from the mixed lymphocyte reaction underwent coculture for around six days at 37 degrees C. Sequencing was performed with immunoSEQ multiplex PCR; in TCRdb, only in-frame clones are kept and a portion is missing. This sample yields roughly 11,000 clones, of which more than 45% are seen a single time; around 40% belongs to the top ten. The chain combines TRBV19 with TRBJ2-7, with D unresolved. The source material was CFSE-low (dividing) CD8+ T cells sorted from an allogeneic mixed lymphocyte reaction. The sequence derives from a human donor in good health; the cells came from an allogeneic mixed lymphocyte reaction. Some clones in this sample may be carry-over from other donors' samples. CDR3 bases: TGTGCCAGTAGCCCCGGGCATTTGTACGAGCAGTACTTC. Its protein is CASSPGHLYEQYF.